This TCR beta chain was identified in a study of T cells in Graves' hyperthyroidism and ophthalmopathy. About the study: Any treatment followed the collection of peripheral blood at initial diagnosis.

As to this clonotype: Antigen specificity is unknown.

Trimming removed 2 bases at V and 10 bases at J, with 9 bases between. Germline V CDR1 and CDR2: ENHRY, SYGVKD. The CDR3 extends over 13 amino acids. Reasons for excluding patients were uncontrolled infection, other autoimmune disease, pregnancy or lactation. Overall study findings and caveats: Separation of ophthalmopathy from stable hyperthyroidism was achieved by a 13 V-J model.

Amplification targeted TCR beta CDR3 regions from RNA transcripts. HTBI primers were the set used in a first-round RT-PCR of the TCR CDR3. MiXCR, run by TCRdb on the multiplex PCR reads, gives a single entry per CDR3 protein. The table has roughly 280,000 distinct CDR3 sequences, around 15% seen once; the top ten hold over 50%. The sequencing input was blood. V gene TRBV10-3 combines with J gene TRBJ1-6; D perhaps matches TRBD1 (5 bases). This receptor was identified in a woman aged 55 to 70 with Graves' ophthalmopathy. CDR3 residues: CAISEEGSSPLHF. The CDR3 DNA sequence: TGTGCCATCAGTGAGGAGGGGAGCTCACCCCTCCACTTT.